This entry lists 10 T cell receptor beta chains sequenced from one sample in a study of T cell changes during pregnancy in multiple sclerosis. TCRdb's copy holds only in-frame clones and misses some; the assay was immunoSEQ multiplex PCR. Among tens of thousands of clones listed, about nine tenths were seen once. The sequences come from CD8+ T cells from peripheral blood mononuclear cells, collected in the second trimester of pregnancy. The receptors originated from a female donor with multiple sclerosis, enrolled in a pregnancy study.

This chain links TRBV27 with TRBJ2-1; D is unclear. The CDR3 runs to 17 residues. Germline V lookup: CDR1 MNHEY, CDR2 SMNVEV (reference sequence). V lost 1 base to trimming and J lost 3 bases, with 16 bases between them. CDR3 amino acids: CASSLYSGGNIYNEQFF. CDR3 bases: TGTGCCAGCAGTTTATATTCTGGCGGAAATATCTACAATGAGCAGTTCTTC.

The chain uses TRBV5-1 and TRBJ2-7, with 9 bases fitting TRBD1. The V segment lost 0 bases and the J segment 4 bases; nucleotides outside the gene matches: 5. The CDR3 length is 15 residues. The germline V gene encodes CDR1 SGHRS and CDR2 YFSETQ. In DNA, the CDR3 is TGCGCCAGCAGCTTGGGTCTGGACAGGGGTTACGAGCAGTACTTC. Translating it yields CASSLGLDRGYEQYF.

The chain combines TRBV5-6 with TRBJ1-2; D unresolved. There are 14 residues in the CDR3. Per the germline V gene, CDR1 is SGHDT and CDR2 is YYEEEE. The V gene lost 3 bases and the J gene lost 1 base, with 10 bases spanning the gap. The CDR3 here is CASSSPAINYGYTF. CDR3 coding DNA: TGTGCCAGCAGCTCTCCCGCTATTAACTATGGCTACACCTTC.

V and J are TRBV11-2 and TRBJ2-7, with a possible D match to TRBD2 (6 bases). The germline gives CDR1 SGHAT, CDR2 FQNNGV. The CDR3 sequence is 14 residues long. Trimming removed 3 bases at V and 2 bases at J, with 11 bases between. CDR3 protein: CASSFGTGTYEQYF. In DNA, the CDR3 is TGTGCCAGCAGCTTCGGGACTGGGACCTACGAGCAGTACTTC.

V is TRBV7-2 and J is TRBJ1-2, with D possibly TRBD1 on 6 matching bases. Trimming removed 6 bases at V and 2 bases at J, with 10 bases between. This CDR3 is built from 13 residues. Germline V gives CDR1 SGHTA, CDR2 FQGNSA. The CDR3 coding sequence is TGTGCCAGCAGTTTCGGACAGAACTATGGCTACACCTTC. The encoded protein is CASSFGQNYGYTF.

This chain uses TRBV10-2 with TRBJ2-2; weak D call: TRBD2 (6 bases). This CDR3 comprises 14 residues. V was trimmed by 4 bases and J by 6 bases, leaving 12 bases between them. CDR1 WSHSY and CDR2 SAAADI come from the germline V gene. CDR3 amino acids: CASSALGEAGELFF. Here the CDR3 DNA reads TGCGCCAGCAGTGCATTGGGGGAGGCCGGGGAGCTGTTTTTT.

The chain's CDR3 is CSAARGQRHYEQYF. CDR3 nucleotide sequence: TGCAGCGCTGCGCGTGGACAGAGACACTACGAGCAGTACTTC. The rearrangement joins TRBV29-1 to TRBJ2-7; a weak D match, TRBD1 (6 bases). The CDR3 is 14 amino acids. Germline V gene data show CDR1 as SQVTM and CDR2 as ANQGSEA. The V end lost 7 bases, the J end lost 3 bases, and 19 bases lay between the germline ends.

The chain couples TRBV5-4 to TRBJ1-1; a possible D gene is TRBD1 (6 bases). V was shortened by 4 bases and J by 5 bases, with 12 bases between the two germline ends. CDR1 is SGHNT, CDR2 YYREEE, per germline (reference sequence). This CDR3 has 13 amino acids. The CDR3 region has the DNA TGTGCCAGCAGCCTACCACAGGGTACTGAAGCTTTCTTT. Protein: CASSLPQGTEAFF.

The V gene is TRBV5-1, the J gene TRBJ1-3; TRBD1 aligns across 7 bases. The CDR3 has 17 residues. The germline V gene has CDR1 SGHRS and CDR2 YFSETQ. The V segment lost 4 bases and the J segment 0 bases; nucleotides outside the gene matches: 10. The CDR3 loop is CASSLRDSEYSGNTIYF. As DNA, the CDR3 is TGCGCCAGCAGCCTAAGGGACAGCGAGTACTCTGGAAACACCATATATTTT.

The rearrangement uses TRBV9 and TRBJ2-7, with 7 bases aligning to TRBD2. The V gene end was trimmed by 2 bases and the J gene end by 5 bases; junction bases not matched to a gene: 7. The CDR3 has 14 amino acids. The germline CDR1 and CDR2 sequences are SGDLS and YYNGEE. CDR3: CASSVGGSTHEQYF. The CDR3 DNA sequence: TGTGCCAGCAGCGTGGGCGGGAGTACCCACGAGCAGTACTTC.